The 9 T cell receptor beta chains given below trace back to one sample, sequenced in a study of control samples from healthy donors and cancer patients. Here immunoSEQ multiplex PCR was the method, and the copy in TCRdb shows in-frame clones only, minus some. Of roughly 120,000 clones detected, approximately 94% appear once; the ten largest clones hold less than 4%. What was sequenced was blood. Every receptor here comes from a man aged 25 to 40 in good health.

This chain connects TRBV28 to TRBJ1-1, with D tentatively TRBD1 (5 bases). V lost 7 bases and J lost 1, with 25 bases in between. Germline V gives CDR1 MDHEN, CDR2 SYDVKM. The CDR3 contains 18 residues. The CDR3 reads CASTSLLVQGHGNTEAFF. Here the CDR3 DNA reads TGTGCCAGCACCTCATTGCTCGTGCAGGGCCATGGGAACACTGAAGCTTTCTTT. The full variable domain, with the rest looked up from reference TRBV28 and TRBJ1-1, is DVKVTQSSRYLVKRTGEKVFLECVQDMDHENMFWYRQDPGLGLRLIYFSYDVKMKEKGDIPEGYSVSREKKERFSLILESASTNQTSMYLCASTSLLVQGHGNTEAFFGQGTRLTVV.

J is TRBJ2-7 and V is TRBV28, with D unresolved. The germline V and J ends were trimmed by 3 bases and 7 bases, with 19 bases remaining between them. This CDR3 comprises 15 residues. Germline CDR1 and CDR2: MDHEN and SYDVKM. This CDR3 is CASSFVAAILGEQYF. In DNA form, the CDR3 reads TGTGCCAGCAGTTTCGTCGCGGCTATCCTGGGGGAGCAGTACTTC.

The sample holds one count of this clone. The rearrangement links TRBV13 to TRBJ2-3; D may be TRBD1 (7 bases). The V gene's germline CDR1 is PRHDT and CDR2 FYEKMQ (reference sequence). V was clipped by 5 bases and J by 0 bases, with 12 bases between them. The CDR3 has 15 residues. The CDR3 nucleotides read TGTGCCAGCAGCCCAGGGGGGACTAGCACAGATACGCAGTATTTT. Translation: CASSPGGTSTDTQYF.

The rearrangement links TRBV27 to TRBJ2-2; the D gene is possibly TRBD1 (6 bases). V was pared by 5 bases and J by 10 bases, with 11 bases between. The CDR3 totals 12 residues. Germline lookup yields CDR1 MNHEY and CDR2 SMNVEV (reference sequence). CDR3 DNA sequence: TGTGCCAGCAGTCCTGGACAGCTGGAGCTGTTTTTT. This translates into CASSPGQLELFF.

The genes are TRBV7-2 and TRBJ1-1, with no clear D. The CDR3 covers 13 residues. Germline V gene lookup returns CDR1 SGHTA and CDR2 FQGNSA. Trimming left V 5 bases short and J 8 bases short, with 15 bases between. The CDR3 sequence: CASSLEKGFEAFF. The CDR3 DNA reads TGTGCCAGCAGCCTAGAGAAAGGTTTCGAAGCTTTCTTT.

The chain joins TRBV3-1 (or the pseudogene TRBV3-2) to TRBJ2-7; tentative D call: TRBD2 (5 bases). The CDR3 consists of 12 residues. Trimming stripped 4 bases from V and 3 bases from J, with 7 bases between. Germline loops: CDR1 LGHDT, CDR2 YNNKEL (reference sequence). As DNA, the CDR3 is TGTGCCAGCAGCCCTGGAGGCTACGAGCAGTACTTC. Amino acid sequence: CASSPGGYEQYF.

The chain couples TRBV25-1 to TRBJ2-1; D gene unclear. V was clipped by 3 bases and J by 6 bases, with 3 bases between them. Germline V gene sequence: CDR1 MGHDK, CDR2 SYGVNS. CDR3 length equals 11 residues. The CDR3 DNA reads as TGTGCCAGCAGTGAGGTCAATGAGCAGTTCTTC. This gives the protein CASSEVNEQFF.

The chain uses TRBV7-9 and TRBJ2-3, with TRBD2 matching over 9 bases. The V segment lost 5 bases and the J segment 4 bases; nucleotides outside the gene matches: 4. Germline V gene sequence: CDR1 SEHNR, CDR2 FQNEAQ (reference sequence). The CDR3 has 14 residues. The CDR3 sequence: CASSKGLAPDTQYF. The CDR3 DNA reads TGTGCCAGCAGCAAGGGACTAGCTCCAGATACGCAGTATTTT.

The chain recombines TRBV24-1 with TRBJ2-2; TRBD2 aligns across 11 bases. J was trimmed by 4 bases and V by 4 bases; bases with no gene match: 4. The CDR3 length is 16 residues. Germline V gives CDR1 KGHDR, CDR2 SFDVKD. This CDR3 reads CATSDPTSGATGELFF. DNA for the CDR3: TGTGCCACCAGTGACCCGACTAGCGGGGCCACCGGGGAGCTGTTTTTT.